The rows below give T cell receptor beta chains drawn from one sample of a study of shared clonotypes between healthy human individuals. Libraries were prepared by immunoSEQ multiplex PCR; TCRdb keeps only in-frame clonotypes and omits some of them. The data show roughly 2 million clones, with 95% seen just once and around 0.13% held by the top ten. Material for sequencing was naive CD4+ T cells sorted from blood. The receptors stem from a man between 18 and 35 years old in good health. Each CDR3 is given with its conserved first and last residue. A D gene is named only where the DNA matches it firmly. Clone size appears in some rows only: once, few, many, or a class for an expanded clone.

TRBD1	13	TRBJ2-7	NA	TRBV7-2	CASSQTGGYEQYF	TGTGCCAGCAGCCAGACAGGGGGGTACGAGCAGTACTTC
TRBD2	15	TRBJ2-7	NA	TRBV18	CASSPGLAGSYEQYF	TGTGCCAGCTCACCGGGACTAGCGGGGTCCTACGAGCAGTACTTC
TRBD2	15	TRBJ2-5	NA	TRBV2	CASTLGTSGWETQYF	TGTGCCAGCACCTTGGGGACTAGCGGGTGGGAGACCCAGTACTTC
NA	16	TRBJ2-6	NA	TRBV7-2	CASSSTGRTGANVLTF	TGTGCCAGCAGCTCCACCGGGAGAACTGGGGCCAACGTCCTGACTTTC
NA	13	TRBJ2-7	NA	TRBV18	CASSPIKGYEQYF	TGTGCCAGCTCACCAATTAAGGGCTACGAGCAGTACTTC
NA	15	TRBJ1-1	NA	TRBV25-1	CASSPRGVPNTEAFF	TGTGCCAGCAGTCCCCGTGGGGTCCCGAACACTGAAGCTTTCTTT
NA	15	TRBJ1-1	NA	TRBV6-1	CASSEWGQGNTEAFF	TGTGCCAGCAGTGAATGGGGGCAGGGGAACACTGAAGCTTTCTTT
NA	15	TRBJ2-7	NA	TRBV5-6	CASSLDPGVGYEQYF	TGTGCCAGCAGCTTGGATCCAGGGGTCGGTTACGAGCAGTACTTC
NA	13	TRBJ2-3	NA	TRBV6-5	CASRTQGRDTQYF	TGTGCCAGCAGAACACAGGGGAGGGATACGCAGTATTTT
TRBD1	14	TRBJ2-7	NA	TRBV9	CASSARDRLGEQYF	TGTGCCAGCAGCGCCCGGGACAGGTTGGGCGAGCAGTACTTC
TRBD1	16	TRBJ2-7	NA	TRBV5-4	CARSLLTGQLPYEQYF	TGTGCCCGCAGCCTCTTAACGGGACAGCTTCCCTACGAGCAGTACTTC
TRBD1	15	TRBJ1-6	NA	TRBV18	CASSSQGAGNSPLHF	TGTGCCAGCTCATCACAGGGGGCGGGGAATTCACCCCTCCACTTT
NA	15	TRBJ2-5	once	TRBV7-8	CASSFRQGYQETQYF	TGTGCCAGCAGCTTCCGACAAGGCTACCAAGAGACCCAGTACTTC
TRBD2	16	TRBJ2-7	NA	TRBV6-1	CASSEMRLAGAYEQYF	TGTGCCAGCAGTGAAATGCGGCTAGCGGGGGCCTACGAGCAGTACTTC
NA	14	TRBJ1-5	NA	TRBV28	CASSFGPIEQPQHF	TGTGCCAGCAGTTTCGGCCCCATCGAGCAGCCCCAGCATTTT
NA	13	TRBJ2-5	NA	TRBV7-2	CASSLVGGETQYF	TGTGCCAGCAGCTTAGTGGGTGGGGAGACCCAGTACTTC
NA	15	TRBJ2-5	NA	TRBV30	CAWNPGQTVVETQYF	TGTGCCTGGAACCCCGGACAGACCGTTGTTGAGACCCAGTACTTC
TRBD1	15	TRBJ1-6	few	TRBV19	CASSATGTGFLTLHF	TGTGCCAGTAGCGCAACCGGGACAGGGTTTCTAACCCTCCACTTT
NA	16	TRBJ1-2	NA	TRBV6-6	CASSLARRSSNYGYTF	TGTGCCAGCAGCCTTGCTAGGAGGAGTTCTAACTATGGCTACACCTTC
TRBD2	14	TRBJ2-5	NA	TRBV6-1	CASSVTSGVETQYF	TGTGCCAGCAGTGTAACTAGCGGGGTCGAGACCCAGTACTTC
NA	13	TRBJ2-7	NA	TRBV6-4	CASSELAGREQYF	TGTGCCAGCAGTGAGTTAGCCGGGCGCGAGCAGTACTTC
TRBD2	13	TRBJ2-6	NA	TRBV6-1	CAGRDSGANVLTF	TGTGCCGGGAGGGACTCTGGGGCCAACGTCCTGACTTTC
NA	14	TRBJ2-7	NA	TRBV7-2	CASSFPDTNYEQYF	TGTGCCAGCAGCTTCCCGGACACGAACTACGAGCAGTACTTC
TRBD1	17	TRBJ2-2	NA	TRBV7-9	CASSRFPGQGTTGELFF	TGTGCCAGCAGCCGGTTTCCGGGACAGGGAACAACCGGGGAGCTGTTTTTT
NA	14	TRBJ2-7	NA	TRBV6-5	CASSYSSGTLEQYF	TGTGCCAGCAGTTACTCCTCCGGGACACTCGAGCAGTACTTC
TRBD1	13	TRBJ2-1	NA	TRBV19	CASSSDRGGEQFF	TGTGCCAGTAGTAGTGACAGGGGAGGTGAGCAGTTCTTC
NA	15	TRBJ2-3	NA	TRBV7-2	CASSLEGHRGDTQYF	TGTGCCAGCAGCTTAGAGGGGCATCGAGGGGATACGCAGTATTTT
TRBD2	15	TRBJ2-3	NA	TRBV18	CASEWTSGGTDTQYF	TGTGCCAGCGAATGGACTAGCGGGGGGACAGATACGCAGTATTTT
NA	17	TRBJ2-2	NA	TRBV5-1	CASSLGHNGRRTGELFF	TGCGCCAGCAGCCTCGGACATAATGGAAGACGTACCGGGGAGCTGTTTTTT
NA	11	TRBJ1-5	NA	TRBV27	CASSFYQPQHF	TGTGCCAGCAGTTTTTACCAGCCCCAGCATTTT
TRBD1	20	TRBJ1-5	NA	TRBV5-1	CASSPATGTGTAYSNQPQHF	TGCGCCAGCAGCCCGGCTACCGGAACCGGGACAGCTTATAGCAATCAGCCCCAGCATTTT
NA	12	TRBJ2-5	once	TRBV27	CASSFRGETQYF	TGTGCCAGCAGTTTCAGGGGAGAGACCCAGTACTTC
NA	15	TRBJ1-2	NA	TRBV5-1	CASSSPLEKNYGYTF	TGCGCCAGCAGCTCCCCCCTGGAGAAGAACTATGGCTACACCTTC
NA	16	TRBJ1-3	NA	TRBV7-2	CASSTTGTLSGNTIYF	TGTGCCAGCAGCACCACCGGGACCCTCTCTGGAAACACCATATATTTT
NA	13	TRBJ2-5	NA	TRBV6-5	CASSYPGQETQYF	TGTGCCAGCAGTTACCCAGGCCAAGAGACCCAGTACTTC
TRBD1	15	TRBJ1-6	NA	TRBV18	CASSRDRGTNSPLHF	TGTGCCAGCTCGCGGGACAGGGGGACTAATTCACCCCTCCACTTT
NA	15	TRBJ2-1	NA	TRBV9	CASSVDGSSASRQFF	TGTGCCAGCAGCGTAGACGGGAGCTCCGCCAGTCGGCAGTTCTTC
NA	15	TRBJ2-7	NA	TRBV10-1	CASSEGDSPPYEQYF	TGCGCCAGCAGTGAGGGAGACAGTCCCCCCTACGAGCAGTACTTC
NA	13	TRBJ1-1	NA	TRBV30	CAWSRRENTEAFF	TGTGCCTGGAGTCGCAGAGAGAACACTGAAGCTTTCTTT